A single sample is the source of the 4 T cell receptor beta chains below, sequenced in a study of blood T cell repertoires in COVID-19. Produced via immunoSEQ multiplex PCR; TCRdb's table is partial and in-frame only. The sample lists 50,000 or so clones; approximately 81% were seen once. The specimen sequenced was peripheral blood. The receptors were gathered from a man aged 40-55 years with active COVID-19.

V usage is TRBV6-6 and J usage is TRBJ1-2; D gene unclear. Trimming removed 6 bases from V and 0 bases from J, with 14 bases in between. The CDR3 consists of 15 residues. CDR1 and CDR2 from the germline V gene are MNHNY and SVGAGI (reference sequence). The CDR3: CASRHSGGPNYGYTF. The CDR3 region has the DNA TGTGCCAGCAGACATTCAGGAGGTCCTAACTATGGCTACACCTTC.

J is TRBJ2-7 and V is TRBV2, with a weak D call TRBD1 (6 bases). Germline V gives CDR1 SNHLY, CDR2 FYNNEI. The CDR3 has 16 residues. V was cut by 2 bases and J by 5 bases, with 19 bases left in between. The chain's CDR3 is CASSETQGTPVDEQYF. CDR3 DNA sequence: TGTGCCAGCAGTGAAACCCAGGGGACCCCAGTAGACGAGCAGTACTTC.

This clone came up a few times. The chain recombines TRBV19 with TRBJ1-1; D remains unclear. Germline lookup yields CDR1 LNHDA and CDR2 SQIVND (reference sequence). V lost 2 bases, J lost 1 base, and 17 bases lay in between. This CDR3 spans 17 amino acids. The CDR3 nucleotides read TGTGCCAGTAGTATATTCGGCAGGCTAGGAGGGAACACTGAAGCTTTCTTT. Protein: CASSIFGRLGGNTEAFF.

The rearrangement uses TRBV18 and TRBJ2-3, with 12 bases lining up with TRBD1. CDR1 and CDR2 from the germline V gene are KGHSH and LQKENI. The CDR3 spans 16 residues. The V and J ends lost 1 base and 4 bases, in that order; junction bases with no gene match: 3. CDR3: CASSPLGQGAPDTQYF. The CDR3 coding sequence is TGTGCCAGCTCACCACTGGGACAGGGGGCTCCAGATACGCAGTATTTT.